This T cell receptor beta chain derives from a study of early T cells in non-severe SARS-CoV-2 infection. For the study at large: It was bulk RNA from unsorted whole blood that was sequenced, and the chains were unpaired.

The CDR3 is 15 residues long. Germline-derived CDR1 and CDR2 are MNHEY and SVGAGI. J was trimmed by 5 bases and V by 2 bases; bases with no gene match: 2. The table lists this clonotype with many counts. Antigen: not known. Researchers tagged individual cDNA molecules with unique molecular identifiers. TCRdb reprocessed the 5' RACE reads with MiXCR, giving one entry per CDR3 protein. Here the sample spans roughly 25,000 distinct CDR3 sequences, 4.5% to 5.5% being singletons. Findings and caveats of the study: The study's VDJdb matching favored anti-spike CD8 responses and missed private and CD4 specificities.

The V gene is TRBV6-5, the J gene TRBJ2-3, with 12 positions matching TRBD2. The source is an adult who was a healthcare worker with PCR-confirmed SARS-CoV-2 infection or an uninfected control (not recorded which). The sample taken for sequencing was whole blood. CDR3 nucleotides: TGTGCCAGCAGTTACGTGACTAGCGGGGGAGATACGCAGTATTTT. This encodes CASSYVTSGGDTQYF.